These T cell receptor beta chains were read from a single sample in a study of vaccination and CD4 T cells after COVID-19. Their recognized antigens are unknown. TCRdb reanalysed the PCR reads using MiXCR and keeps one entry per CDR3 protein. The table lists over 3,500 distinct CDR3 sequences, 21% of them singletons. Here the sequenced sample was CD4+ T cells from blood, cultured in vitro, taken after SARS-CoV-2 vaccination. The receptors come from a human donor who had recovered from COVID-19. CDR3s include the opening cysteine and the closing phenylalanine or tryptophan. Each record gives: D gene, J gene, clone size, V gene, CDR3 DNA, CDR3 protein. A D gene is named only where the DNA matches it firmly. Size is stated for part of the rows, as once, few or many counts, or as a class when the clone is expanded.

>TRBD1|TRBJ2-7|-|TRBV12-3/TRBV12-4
TGTGCCAGCAGCCCAGGGGGTAGCTCCTACGAGCAGTACTTC
CASSPGGSSYEQYF
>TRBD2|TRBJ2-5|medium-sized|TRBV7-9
TGTGCCAGCAGCCTCGATGGGGGGGGATGGGAGACCCAGTACTTC
CASSLDGGGWETQYF
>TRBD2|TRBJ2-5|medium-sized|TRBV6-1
TGTGCCAGCAGCCGCCGACTAGCGGGGTTGGAGACCCAGTACTTC
CASSRRLAGLETQYF
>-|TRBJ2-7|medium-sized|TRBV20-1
TGCAGTGCTGGAGGCATTGGAAGGGCCTACGAGCAGTACTTC
CSAGGIGRAYEQYF
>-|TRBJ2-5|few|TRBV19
TGTGCCAGTACGCCTATGGGAGGGGGGTTGGAGACCCAGTACTTC
CASTPMGGGLETQYF
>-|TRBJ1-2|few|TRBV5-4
TGTGCCAGCAGCTTGCAGGGTGTCTATGGCTACACCTTC
CASSLQGVYGYTF
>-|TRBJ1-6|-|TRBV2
TGTGCCAGCAGTGAAGTGGGCGGGAATTCACCCCTCCACTTT
CASSEVGGNSPLHF
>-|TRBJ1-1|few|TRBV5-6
TGTGCCAGCAGCGCCCGGACCCACCCTACCAAGAACACTGAAGCTTTCTTT
CASSARTHPTKNTEAFF
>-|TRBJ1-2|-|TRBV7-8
TGTGCCAGCAGCTTAGAATTTTACCAGGCTAACTATGGCTACACCTTC
CASSLEFYQANYGYTF
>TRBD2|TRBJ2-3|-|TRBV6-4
TGTGCCAGCAGTGACCAGGCGGGGGGCGCAGATACGCAGTATTTT
CASSDQAGGADTQYF
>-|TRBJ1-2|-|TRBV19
TGTGCCAGTAGTATCACGGACAGAGGTGTCTATGGCTACACCTTC
CASSITDRGVYGYTF
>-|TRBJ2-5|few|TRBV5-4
TGTGCCAGCAGCTTATCGGGGGAGACCCAGTACTTC
CASSLSGETQYF
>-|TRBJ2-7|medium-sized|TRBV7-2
TGTGCCAGCAGCAGGGACGGCTCGGGCTCCTACGAGCAGTACTTC
CASSRDGSGSYEQYF
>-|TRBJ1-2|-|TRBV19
TGTGCCAGTAGTATTGGGCAGTCCTATGGCTACACCTTC
CASSIGQSYGYTF
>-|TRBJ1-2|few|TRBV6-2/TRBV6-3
TGTGCCAGCACTAGAGGCCATGGCTACACCTTC
CASTRGHGYTF
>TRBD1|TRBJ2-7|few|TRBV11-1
TGTGCCAGCAGCCCCCGGACAGGATCCTACGAGCAGTACTTC
CASSPRTGSYEQYF
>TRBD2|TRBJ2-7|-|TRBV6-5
TGTGCCAGCAGTTACCCACCTTTGAGCGGGGGGATCTACGAGCAGTACTTC
CASSYPPLSGGIYEQYF
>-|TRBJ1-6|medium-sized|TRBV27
TGTGCCAGCAGTCACCGGGACCCCCATTCACCCCTCCACTTT
CASSHRDPHSPLHF
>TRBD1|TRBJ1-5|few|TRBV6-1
TGTGCCAGCAGCGCGGCGGGACAGGGGGCAGGGCAGCCCCAGCATTTT
CASSAAGQGAGQPQHF
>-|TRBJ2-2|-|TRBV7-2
TGTGCCAGCAGCTTGAGGCAGGACGGGGAGCTGTTTTTT
CASSLRQDGELFF
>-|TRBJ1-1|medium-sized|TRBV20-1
TGCAGTGCTAGAGGTACCAGGGGTTCCAACACTGAAGCTTTCTTT
CSARGTRGSNTEAFF
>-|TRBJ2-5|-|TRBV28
TGTGCCAGCAGCACCCCGGCTCGGGACCCAGAGACCCAGTACTTC
CASSTPARDPETQYF
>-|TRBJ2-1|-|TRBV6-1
TGTGCCAGCAGTGGTCCAAGACAGCCCTACAATGAGCAGTTCTTC
CASSGPRQPYNEQFF
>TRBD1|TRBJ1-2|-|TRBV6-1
TGTGCCAGCACCAGGGGGGGCAGTGCTATATTTGGCTACACCTTC
CASTRGGSAIFGYTF
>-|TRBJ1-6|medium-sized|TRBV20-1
TGCAGTGCCCGGACATATGATAATTCACCCCTCCACTTT
CSARTYDNSPLHF
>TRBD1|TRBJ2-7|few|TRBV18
TGTGCCAGCTCAGGTTATGGGACAGGGTCCACCGAGCAGTACTTC
CASSGYGTGSTEQYF
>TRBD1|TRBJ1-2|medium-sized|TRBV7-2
TGTGCCAGCAGCCCTGACAGGGGGAACTATGGCTACACCTTC
CASSPDRGNYGYTF
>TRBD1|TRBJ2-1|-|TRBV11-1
TGTGCCAGCAGCTTGGGACAGGGGTCTTACAATGAGCAGTTCTTC
CASSLGQGSYNEQFF
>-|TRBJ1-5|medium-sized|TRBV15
TGTGCCACCAGCAGAGATACGCAGCCCCAGCATTTT
CATSRDTQPQHF